This T cell receptor beta chain was found in a study of blood T cell repertoires in COVID-19. The overall study: Acute and convalescent COVID-19 specimens originated in the United States, Italy and Spain.

Trimming cost V 1 base and J 11 bases, with 22 bases left between them. CDR3 size: 16 residues. The germline gives CDR1 SGHAT, CDR2 FQNNGV. In the source study's methods: Estimation of nucleated cell counts was performed using reference gene primer amplification. TCRdb's table, derived via immunoSEQ multiplex PCR, lists solely in-frame clones and lacks some. That table supplies the V and J calls and clone size; D and trimming were determined from the DNA. The table includes over 250,000 clones, 89% detected once. Participants' own reports of clinical history determined their cohort assignment. This clone was counted once.

The source material was PBMCs or T cells enriched from blood (not recorded which). The clonotype comes from a woman in her sixties or seventies who had recovered from COVID-19. V usage is TRBV11-2 and J usage is TRBJ2-3; tentative D call: TRBD2 (6 bases). CDR3 protein: CASSLGAGSPEGKQYF. CDR3 DNA: TGTGCCAGCAGCTTAGGGGCGGGATCCCCCGAAGGGAAGCAGTATTTT.